A selection of T cell receptor beta chains follows, all from one sample in a study of blood T cell repertoires in COVID-19. Repertoires were generated with immunoSEQ multiplex PCR, while TCRdb's copy carries only in-frame clones and drops some. The sample has approximately 52,000 clones; roughly 85% are singletons. Input material: peripheral blood. The receptors here all came from a human donor in a cohort sampled during active COVID-19. The CDR3 runs from the conserved cysteine through the conserved F or W. A D gene is named only where the DNA matches it firmly. Clone sizes are given selectively: once, few, many, or a class where the clone is expanded.

TRBV6-2/TRBV6-3	16	TRBD1	.	TRBJ2-7	CASSRPPGQGAYEQYF	TGTGCCAGCAGCCGCCCCCCGGGACAGGGGGCCTACGAGCAGTACTTC
TRBV29-1	15	TRBD2	.	TRBJ2-7	CSVEDGAGGTHEQYF	TGCAGCGTTGAAGATGGCGCGGGGGGAACGCACGAGCAGTACTTC
TRBV7-9	16	TRBD1	.	TRBJ1-4	CASTVSSGTGVEKLFF	TGTGCCAGCACCGTCAGTTCGGGGACAGGGGTTGAAAAACTGTTTTTT
TRBV7-9	13	TRBD1	.	TRBJ2-7	CAAGSKQGYEQYF	TGTGCCGCGGGCTCCAAACAGGGGTACGAGCAGTACTTC
TRBV30	14	TRBD1	.	TRBJ2-1	CAWSVDRDGNEQFF	TGTGCCTGGAGTGTAGACAGGGACGGCAATGAGCAGTTCTTC
TRBV10-2	14	.	.	TRBJ2-7	CASSEADENYEQYF	TGCGCCAGCAGTGAAGCGGACGAGAACTACGAGCAGTACTTC
TRBV4-2	15	TRBD1	.	TRBJ2-2	CASSQEQGLSGELFF	TGTGCCAGCAGCCAAGAACAGGGGTTGTCCGGGGAGCTGTTTTTT
TRBV21-1	20	.	.	TRBJ2-1	CASGSGTGVLASGKHNEQFF	TGTGCCAGCGGATCCGGGACAGGGGTCCTGGCTAGCGGGAAACACAATGAGCAGTTCTTC
TRBV9	14	.	.	TRBJ2-2	CASSDRRGAGELFF	TGTGCCAGCAGCGACAGGAGGGGCGCCGGGGAGCTGTTTTTT
TRBV28	13	.	once	TRBJ2-7	CASSLGGGYEQYF	TGTGCCAGCAGTTTAGGGGGAGGCTACGAGCAGTACTTC
TRBV25-1	13	.	.	TRBJ2-5	CASSGRDQETQYF	TGTGCCAGCAGTGGCCGGGACCAAGAGACCCAGTACTTC
TRBV2	17	TRBD2	.	TRBJ2-5	CASSESSAGVVKETQYF	TGTGCCAGCAGTGAATCCTCCGCGGGAGTGGTAAAAGAGACCCAGTACTTC
TRBV28	14	.	.	TRBJ1-2	CASSSRDSPYGYTF	TGTGCCAGCAGTTCTCGAGACAGCCCCTATGGCTACACCTTC
TRBV5-1	15	.	.	TRBJ2-5	CASSSGTQIQETQYF	TGCGCCAGCAGCTCCGGGACACAGATCCAAGAGACCCAGTACTTC
TRBV5-4	16	TRBD1	.	TRBJ2-1	CASSPPVVQGAHEQFF	TGTGCCAGCAGCCCACCGGTAGTCCAGGGGGCCCATGAGCAGTTCTTC
TRBV7-9	12	.	.	TRBJ2-7	CASSHRAYEQYF	TGTGCCAGCAGCCACAGGGCTTACGAGCAGTACTTC
TRBV7-2	16	TRBD2	.	TRBJ2-7	CASSLGTSGSSYEQYF	TGTGCCAGCAGCTTAGGGACTAGCGGGAGTTCTTACGAGCAGTACTTC
TRBV28	16	TRBD2	few	TRBJ2-1	CASSLGGGMTYNEQFF	TGTGCCAGCAGTTTAGGGGGGGGGATGACCTACAATGAGCAGTTCTTC
TRBV29-1	13	.	.	TRBJ1-2	CSVPLAVGYGYTF	TGCAGCGTGCCCCTGGCGGTAGGCTATGGCTACACCTTC
TRBV9	14	TRBD1	.	TRBJ1-1	CASSAGTGKPEAFF	TGTGCCAGCAGCGCCGGGACAGGGAAACCTGAAGCTTTCTTT
TRBV7-2	17	TRBD1	.	TRBJ2-1	CASSLASGQGAGNEQFF	TGTGCCAGCAGCTTAGCGTCGGGACAGGGGGCTGGGAATGAGCAGTTCTTC
TRBV28	15	TRBD1	once	TRBJ1-5	CASSTGQGNNQPQHF	TGTGCCAGCAGTACCGGACAGGGGAACAATCAGCCCCAGCATTTT
TRBV10-3	14	TRBD2	few	TRBJ2-7	CAIRPSGGTYEQYF	TGTGCCATCAGACCCAGCGGGGGGACCTACGAGCAGTACTTC
TRBV6-5	12	.	.	TRBJ2-2	CASSSLRGELFF	TGTGCCAGCAGCAGCTTGAGGGGGGAGCTGTTTTTT